One and the same sample provided the 5 T cell receptor beta chains below, sequenced in a study of memory CD4+ T cells and cytomegalovirus serostatus. Single viable CD3+CD4+CD8-CD45RO+ cells were sorted as the memory CD4+ T cells. Sequencing was performed with immunoSEQ multiplex PCR; in TCRdb, only in-frame clones are kept and a portion is missing. The repertoire holds under 45,000 clones, around 80% seen once, with about 6.8% in the top ten. The sample was memory CD4+ T cells from blood. All receptors derive from an adult in good health and CMV-seronegative.

The chain recombines TRBV5-1 with TRBJ2-2; possibly TRBD1 for D (5 bases). The V gene lost 4 bases and the J gene lost 7 bases, with 14 bases spanning the gap. The CDR3 extends over 14 amino acids. Germline CDR1 reads SGHRS; CDR2 reads YFSETQ. CDR3 DNA: TGCGCCAGCAGCCTGGATCCCCAGGGCGGGGAGCTGTTTTTT. Its translation: CASSLDPQGGELFF.

The gene calls are TRBV27 and TRBJ1-1; D call uncertain. The CDR3 is made up of 13 amino acids. Germline CDR1 and CDR2: MNHEY and SMNVEV (reference sequence). V was shortened by 2 bases and J by 7 bases, with 11 bases between the two germline ends. The DNA for the CDR3 is TGTGCCAGCAGTTTAAGGGTGATGCGTGAAGCTTTCTTT. Amino acid sequence: CASSLRVMREAFF.

The chain carries TRBV4-2 and TRBJ2-7; 11 nucleotides line up with TRBD2. The CDR3 loop spans 19 amino acids. CDR1 is LGHNA, CDR2 YNFKEQ, per germline. V was clipped by 5 bases and J by 4 bases; unmatched bases: 19. CDR3 coding DNA: TGTGCCAGCAGCGACAGTCTTAGCGGGAGGGCCAAACTCGCATACGAGCAGTACTTC. It is translated as CASSDSLSGRAKLAYEQYF.

This chain joins TRBV7-2 and TRBJ1-5; D remains ambiguous. The V gene lost 2 bases and the J gene lost 0 bases, with 8 bases spanning the gap. This CDR3 region has 15 residues. Germline CDR1 is SGHTA and CDR2 is FQGNSA. The CDR3 bases are TGTGCCAGCAGCTTAATCCCAGATAGCAATCAGCCCCAGCATTTT. Its translation: CASSLIPDSNQPQHF.

V gene TRBV18 combines with J gene TRBJ2-3; 7 nucleotides agree with TRBD1. Trimming at V came to 2 bases and at J to 5 bases, leaving 10 bases not matched to a gene. CDR1 and CDR2 from the germline V gene are KGHSH and LQKENI. The CDR3 is 16 amino acids. In DNA form, the CDR3 reads TGTGCCAGCTCACCAGTGCAGGGGACAGAGGGAGATACGCAGTATTTT. Translating gives CASSPVQGTEGDTQYF. Combining the CDR3 with reference TRBV18 and TRBJ2-3 gives the whole variable domain NAGVMQNPRHLVRRRGQEARLRCSPMKGHSHVYWYRQLPEEGLKFMVYLQKENIIDESGMPKERFSAEFPKEGPSILRIQQVVRGDSAAYFCASSPVQGTEGDTQYFGPGTRLTVL.